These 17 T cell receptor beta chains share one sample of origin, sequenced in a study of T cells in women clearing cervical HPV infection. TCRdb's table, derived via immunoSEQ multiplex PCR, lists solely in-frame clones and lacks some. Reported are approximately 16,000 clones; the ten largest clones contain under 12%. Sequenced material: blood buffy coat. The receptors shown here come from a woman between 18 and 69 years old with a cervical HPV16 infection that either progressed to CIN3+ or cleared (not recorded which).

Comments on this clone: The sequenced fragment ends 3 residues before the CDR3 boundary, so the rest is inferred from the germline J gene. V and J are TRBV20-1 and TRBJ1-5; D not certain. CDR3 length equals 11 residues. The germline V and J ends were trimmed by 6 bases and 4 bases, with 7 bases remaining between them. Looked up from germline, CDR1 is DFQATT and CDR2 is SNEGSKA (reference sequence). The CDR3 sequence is CSAKGNQPQHF. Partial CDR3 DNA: TGCAGTGCAAAGGGTAATCAGCCC.

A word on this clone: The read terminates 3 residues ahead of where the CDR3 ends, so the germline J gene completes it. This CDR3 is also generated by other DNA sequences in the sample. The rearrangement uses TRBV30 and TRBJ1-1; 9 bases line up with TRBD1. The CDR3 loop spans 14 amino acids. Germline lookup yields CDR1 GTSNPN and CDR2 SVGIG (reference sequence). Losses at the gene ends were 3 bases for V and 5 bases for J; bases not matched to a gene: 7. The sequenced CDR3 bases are TGTGCCTGGAGCCACGACAGGGGGAGGACTGAA. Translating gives CAWSHDRGRTE. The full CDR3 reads CAWSHDRGRTEAFF. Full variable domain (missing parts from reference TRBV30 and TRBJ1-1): SQTIHQWPATLVQPVGSPLSLECTVEGTSNPNLYWYRQAAGRGLQLLFYSVGIGQISSEVPQNLSASRPQDRQFILSSKKLLLSDSGFYLCAWSHDRGRTEAFFGQGTRLTVV.

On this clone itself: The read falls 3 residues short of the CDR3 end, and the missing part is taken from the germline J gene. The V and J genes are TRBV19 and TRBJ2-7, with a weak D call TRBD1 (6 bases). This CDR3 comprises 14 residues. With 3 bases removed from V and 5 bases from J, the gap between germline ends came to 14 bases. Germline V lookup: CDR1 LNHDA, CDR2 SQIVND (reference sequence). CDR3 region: CASSIRDTGHEQYF. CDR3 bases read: TGTGCCAGTAGTATCCGGGACACTGGGCACGAG. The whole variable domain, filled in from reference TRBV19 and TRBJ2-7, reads DGGITQSPKYLFRKEGQNVTLSCEQNLNHDAMYWYRQDPGQGLRLIYYSQIVNDFQKGDIAEGYSVSREKKESFPLTVTSAQKNPTAFYLCASSIRDTGHEQYFGPGTRLTVT.

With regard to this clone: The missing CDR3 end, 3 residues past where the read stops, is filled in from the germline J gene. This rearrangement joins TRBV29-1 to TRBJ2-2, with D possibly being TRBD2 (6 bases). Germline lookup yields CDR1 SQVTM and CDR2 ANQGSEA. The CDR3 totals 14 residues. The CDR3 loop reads CSVMGGEGGEKLFF. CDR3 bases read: TGCAGCGTTATGGGGGGAGAGGGAGGTGAAAAG.

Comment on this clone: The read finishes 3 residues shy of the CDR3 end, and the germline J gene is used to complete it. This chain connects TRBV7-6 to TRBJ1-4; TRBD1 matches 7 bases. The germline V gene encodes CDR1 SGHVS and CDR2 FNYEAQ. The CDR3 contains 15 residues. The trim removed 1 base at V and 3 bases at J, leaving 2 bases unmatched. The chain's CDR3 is CASSLEGAANEKLFF. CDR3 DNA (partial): TGTGCCAGCAGCTTAGAGGGGGCAGCTAATGAAAAA.

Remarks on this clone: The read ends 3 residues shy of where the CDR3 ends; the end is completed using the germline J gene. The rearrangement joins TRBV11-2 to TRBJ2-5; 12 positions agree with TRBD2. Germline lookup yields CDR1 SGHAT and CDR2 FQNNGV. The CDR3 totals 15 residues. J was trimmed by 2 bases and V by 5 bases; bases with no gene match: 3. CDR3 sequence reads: CASSRTSGEQETQYF. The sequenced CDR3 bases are TGTGCCAGCAGCAGGACTAGCGGGGAGCAAGAGACC.

The sequenced CDR3 bases are TGTGCCAGTAGTATCGGCGGGAACACCGGGGAG. Encoded protein: CASSIGGNTGE. The full CDR3 is CASSIGGNTGELFF. The chain links TRBV19 to TRBJ2-2; D not certain. From the germline J gene comes the end of the CDR3, since the read stops 3 residues before it. V was cut by 3 bases and J by 1 base, with 6 bases left in between. The CDR3 has 14 amino acids. Germline-derived CDR1 and CDR2 are LNHDA and SQIVND (reference sequence).

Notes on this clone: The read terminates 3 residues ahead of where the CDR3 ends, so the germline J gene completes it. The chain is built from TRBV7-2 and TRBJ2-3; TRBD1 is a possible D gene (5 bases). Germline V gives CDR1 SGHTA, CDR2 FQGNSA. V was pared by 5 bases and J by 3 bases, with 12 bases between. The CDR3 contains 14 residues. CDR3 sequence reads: CASSLRQSTDTQYF. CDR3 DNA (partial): TGTGCCAGCAGCCTAAGACAGTCAACAGATACG.

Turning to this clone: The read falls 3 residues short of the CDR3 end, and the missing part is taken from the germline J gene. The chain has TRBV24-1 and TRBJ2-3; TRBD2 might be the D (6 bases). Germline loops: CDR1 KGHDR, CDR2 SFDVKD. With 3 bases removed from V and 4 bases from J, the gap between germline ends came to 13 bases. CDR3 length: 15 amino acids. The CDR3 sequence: CATSDMTSSPDTQYF. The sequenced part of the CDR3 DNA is TGTGCCACCAGTGATATGACTAGTAGTCCAGATACG.

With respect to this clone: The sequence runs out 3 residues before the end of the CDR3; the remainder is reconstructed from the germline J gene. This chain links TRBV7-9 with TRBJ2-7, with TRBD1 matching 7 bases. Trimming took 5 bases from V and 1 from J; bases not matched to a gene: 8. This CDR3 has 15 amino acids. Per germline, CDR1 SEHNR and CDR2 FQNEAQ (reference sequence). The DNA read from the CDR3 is TGTGCCAGCAGCCTCGGGACAGCGTATTCCTACGAG. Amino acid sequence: CASSLGTAYSYE. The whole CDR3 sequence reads CASSLGTAYSYEQYF.

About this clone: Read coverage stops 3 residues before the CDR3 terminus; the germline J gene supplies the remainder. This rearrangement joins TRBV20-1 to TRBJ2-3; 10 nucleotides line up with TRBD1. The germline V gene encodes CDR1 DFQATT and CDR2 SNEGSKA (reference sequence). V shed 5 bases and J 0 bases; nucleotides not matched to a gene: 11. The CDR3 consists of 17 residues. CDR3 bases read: TGCAGTGCTTCCGGGACAGGGGTGAAAACTAGCACAGATACG. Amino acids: CSASGTGVKTSTDT. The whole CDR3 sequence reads CSASGTGVKTSTDTQYF.

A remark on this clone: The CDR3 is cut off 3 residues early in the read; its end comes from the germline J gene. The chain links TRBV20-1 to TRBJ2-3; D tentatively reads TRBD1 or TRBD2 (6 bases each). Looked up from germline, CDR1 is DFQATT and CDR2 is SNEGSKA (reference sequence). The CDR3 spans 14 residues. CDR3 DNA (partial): TGCAGTGCTAGAGATCACAGGGCTCGGGAGACG. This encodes CSARDHRARET. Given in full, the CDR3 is CSARDHRARETQYF.

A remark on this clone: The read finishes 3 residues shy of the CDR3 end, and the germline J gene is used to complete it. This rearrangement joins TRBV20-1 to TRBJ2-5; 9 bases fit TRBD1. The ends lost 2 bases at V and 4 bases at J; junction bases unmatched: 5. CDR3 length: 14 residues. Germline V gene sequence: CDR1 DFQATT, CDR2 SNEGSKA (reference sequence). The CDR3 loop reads CSARLQGAGETQYF. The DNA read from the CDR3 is TGCAGTGCTAGACTACAGGGGGCGGGAGAGACC.

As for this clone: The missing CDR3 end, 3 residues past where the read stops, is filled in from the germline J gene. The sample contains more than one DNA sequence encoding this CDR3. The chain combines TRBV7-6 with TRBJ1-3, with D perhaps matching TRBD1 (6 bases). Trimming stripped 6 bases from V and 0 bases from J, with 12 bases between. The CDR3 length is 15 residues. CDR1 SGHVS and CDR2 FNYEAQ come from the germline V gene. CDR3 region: CASSRQGHSGNTIYF. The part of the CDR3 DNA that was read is TGTGCCAGCAGTCGGCAGGGACACTCTGGAAACACC. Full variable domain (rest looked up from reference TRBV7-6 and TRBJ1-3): GAGVSQSPRYKVTKRGQDVALRCDPISGHVSLYWYRQALGQGPEFLTYFNYEAQQDKSGLPNDRFSAERPEGSISTLTIQRTEQRDSAMYRCASSRQGHSGNTIYFGEGSWLTVV.

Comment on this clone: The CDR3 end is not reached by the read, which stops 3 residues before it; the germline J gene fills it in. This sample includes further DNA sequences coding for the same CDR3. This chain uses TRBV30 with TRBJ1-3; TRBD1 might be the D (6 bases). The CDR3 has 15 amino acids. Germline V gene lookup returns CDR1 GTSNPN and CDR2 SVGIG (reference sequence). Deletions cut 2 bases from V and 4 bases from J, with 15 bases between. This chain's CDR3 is CAWSTNQQGGNTIYF. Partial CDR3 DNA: TGTGCCTGGAGTACCAACCAACAGGGAGGAAACACC.

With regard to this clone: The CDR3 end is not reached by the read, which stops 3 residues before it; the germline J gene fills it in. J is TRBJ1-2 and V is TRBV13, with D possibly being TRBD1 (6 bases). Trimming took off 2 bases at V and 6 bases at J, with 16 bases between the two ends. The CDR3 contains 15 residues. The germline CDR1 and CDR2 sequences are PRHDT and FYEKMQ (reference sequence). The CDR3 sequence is CASSLNPPPGDGYTF. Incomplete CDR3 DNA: TGTGCCAGCAGCTTAAACCCACCCCCAGGGGATGGC.

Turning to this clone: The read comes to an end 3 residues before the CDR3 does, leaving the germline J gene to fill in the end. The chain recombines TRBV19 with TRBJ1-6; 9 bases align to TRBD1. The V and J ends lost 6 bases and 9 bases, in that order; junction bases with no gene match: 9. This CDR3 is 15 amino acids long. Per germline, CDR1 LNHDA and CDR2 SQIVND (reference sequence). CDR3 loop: CASRNTGQGRSPLHF. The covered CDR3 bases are TGTGCCAGTAGGAATACGGGACAGGGTCGTTCACCC.